One sample yielded the 3 T cell receptor beta chains listed below, sequenced in a study of shared clonotypes between healthy human individuals. This table comes from immunoSEQ multiplex PCR, and its TCRdb copy is limited to in-frame clones, with some not included. The data show 500,000 or so clones, with roughly 95% seen just once and about 0.068% held by the top ten. Specimen: naive CD4+ T cells sorted from blood. Subset noted: CD45RA+ positively selected. These receptors all stem from a woman in her twenties or thirties in good health.

CDR3 in amino acids: CASRGYAAGGAYEQYF. For the CDR3, the DNA is TGTGCCAGCAGGGGATACGCGGCCGGGGGAGCCTACGAGCAGTACTTC. V is TRBV2 and J is TRBJ2-7; a possible D gene is TRBD2 (6 bases). The V gene's germline CDR1 is SNHLY and CDR2 FYNNEI. V was cut by 6 bases and J by 2 bases, with 20 bases left in between. The CDR3 totals 16 residues.

The rearrangement uses TRBV25-1 and TRBJ2-6; D is unresolved. The germline V and J ends were trimmed by 7 bases and 2 bases, with 6 bases remaining between them. The CDR3 length is 13 residues. Germline CDR1 MGHDK, CDR2 SYGVNS. The CDR3 DNA reads TGTGCCAGCATGCACCCTGGGGCCAACGTCCTGACTTTC. Amino acid sequence: CASMHPGANVLTF.

This chain joins TRBV19 and TRBJ2-7; D tentatively reads TRBD1 or TRBD2 (5 bases each). V dropped 4 bases and J dropped 3 bases, with 16 bases sitting between them. This CDR3 spans 15 amino acids. Germline CDR1 LNHDA, CDR2 SQIVND (reference sequence). CDR3 amino acids: CASSNPGTENYEQYF. Written as DNA, the CDR3 is TGTGCCAGTAGTAATCCCGGGACGGAGAACTACGAGCAGTACTTC.